Below, 14 T cell receptor beta chains from the same sample are listed, as sequenced in a study of low-dose radiotherapy and immunotherapy resistance in tumors. The time point: before trial treatment. Primers targeting TRAV and TRBV primed first-strand cDNA, covering alpha and beta chains. The TCRs were subjected to amplification over around 19 PCR cycles employing a constant-region primer in conjunction with a V-primer adapter. Each CDR3 protein gets one entry after TCRdb re-called the reads with MiXCR. The sample contains 80,000 to 90,000 distinct CDR3 sequences, over 15% of which appear only once. The source material was PBMCs, sampled before treatment. The receptor set was obtained from a male donor with prostate cancer.

This clonotype was detected many times. The chain links TRBV6-6 to TRBJ2-3; 15 nucleotides line up with TRBD2. The CDR3 is 16 amino acids. The germline V gene has CDR1 MNHNY and CDR2 SVGAGI (reference sequence). The V and J ends lost 4 bases and 3 bases, in that order; junction bases with no gene match: 2. The CDR3 is CASSFGLAGGTDTQYF. The CDR3 coding sequence is TGTGCCAGCAGTTTCGGACTAGCGGGGGGGACAGATACGCAGTATTTT.

This clonotype was detected a few times. This chain links TRBV7-3 with TRBJ1-1; maybe TRBD1 (5 bases). The CDR3 has 16 amino acids. The germline gives CDR1 SGHTA, CDR2 FQGTGA. V dropped 5 bases and J dropped 4 bases, with 20 bases sitting between them. The CDR3 bases are TGTGCCAGCAGCCCTATGGGGCGAGGGGCCGGCACTGAAGCTTTCTTT. Translating gives CASSPMGRGAGTEAFF.

There are many counts of this clonotype. The V call is TRBV20-1, the J call TRBJ2-2, with D unclear. The CDR3 runs to 11 residues. Germline CDR1 DFQATT, CDR2 SNEGSKA (reference sequence). Between the trimmed V and J ends, which lost 3 bases and 5 bases, there was a span of 4 bases. CDR3 in DNA: TGCAGTGCTAGCGGAACCGGGGAGCTGTTTTTT. This sequence encodes CSASGTGELFF.

There are many counts of this clonotype. The J gene is TRBJ2-3, the V gene TRBV20-1; D not certain. V was pared by 5 bases and J by 5 bases, with 14 bases between. The CDR3 is made up of 13 amino acids. Germline CDR1 reads DFQATT; CDR2 reads SNEGSKA (reference sequence). The CDR3 DNA reads as TGCAGTGCTCAGGTTATGGGCAAAGATACGCAGTATTTT. This codes for CSAQVMGKDTQYF.

This clonotype has at least ten counts. This chain joins TRBV5-1 and TRBJ2-2; 8 bases align to TRBD1. The CDR3 runs to 15 residues. V trimming: 3 bases; J trimming: 5 bases; junction bases outside the gene matches: 6. Germline CDR1 and CDR2: SGHRS and YFSETQ. CDR3 protein: CASSSRTGRTGELFF. The DNA of the CDR3 is TGCGCCAGCAGCTCGAGGACAGGGAGGACCGGGGAGCTGTTTTTT.

This clonotype was counted at least ten times. One end of the junction fails to match germline, which may point to a read error. V and J are TRBV5-1 and TRBJ1-3, with a weak D call TRBD1 (5 bases). The V gene's germline CDR1 is SGHRS and CDR2 YFSETQ. The CDR3 is made up of 14 amino acids. The CDR3: CASSLAGPGDTIYF. The CDR3 nucleotides read TGCGCCAGCAGCTTGGCAGGGCCTGGAGACACCATATATTTT.

This clonotype was seen at least ten times. V and J are TRBV2 and TRBJ2-3, with D unclear. This CDR3 contains 11 residues. V lost 1 base, J lost 6 bases, and 2 bases lay in between. Germline CDR1 and CDR2: SNHLY and FYNNEI. The CDR3 here is CASSEEDTQYF. CDR3 bases: TGTGCCAGCAGTGAAGAGGATACGCAGTATTTT.

V usage is TRBV5-1 and J usage is TRBJ2-1, with TRBD1 matching over 7 bases. V lost 0 bases to trimming and J lost 4 bases; unmatched junction nucleotides: 4. Germline CDR1 SGHRS, CDR2 YFSETQ. The CDR3 is made up of 15 amino acids. The CDR3 DNA reads as TGCGCCAGCAGCTTGGAGGGGGCGAATTACAATGAGCAGTTCTTC. Translating gives CASSLEGANYNEQFF.

This clonotype has a count of ten or more. This chain links TRBV30 with TRBJ2-3; possible D gene TRBD2, 6 bases. The V gene lost 4 bases and the J gene lost 5 bases, with 13 bases spanning the gap. Germline assignment: CDR1 GTSNPN and CDR2 SVGIG (reference sequence). This CDR3 region has 13 residues. CDR3 residues: CAWKRGGGDTQYF. For the CDR3, the DNA is TGTGCCTGGAAACGGGGAGGAGGAGATACGCAGTATTTT.

In its sample, this clonotype was seen many times. The genes are TRBV6-2 or TRBV6-3 and TRBJ1-6; maybe TRBD1 (5 bases). Germline assignment: CDR1 MNHEY and CDR2 SVGEGT. Trimming took off 8 bases at V and 9 bases at J, with 20 bases between the two ends. The CDR3 extends over 15 amino acids. The CDR3 DNA reads as TGTGCCAGCTCACAATCGGGGGGTAGGGTTTCACCCCTCCACTTT. The encoded protein is CASSQSGGRVSPLHF.

This clonotype was detected ten times or more. The chain uses TRBV18 and TRBJ2-2; TRBD2 is a possible D gene (5 bases). This CDR3 is built from 15 residues. The V end was cut by 3 bases, the J end by 7 bases, with 15 bases between. Germline V gene sequence: CDR1 KGHSH, CDR2 LQKENI. CDR3 residues: CASSPGGPKGGELFF. DNA for the CDR3: TGTGCCAGCTCACCCGGAGGACCTAAGGGCGGGGAGCTGTTTTTT.

In the case of this clonotype: It is unclear where the CDR3 begins or ends on the DNA, so no DNA is shown, and the CDR3 is as TCRdb lists it. The J gene is TRBJ2-2, the V gene TRBV11-2; the DNA was not used to check the table's D call, TRBD2. The CDR3 is 18 amino acids in total, end residues counted. Germline values: CDR1 SGHAT, CDR2 FQNNGV. The CDR3 reads CASSLAWGPIGTPGSCFF.

At least ten counts were recorded for this clonotype. The J gene is TRBJ1-1, the V gene TRBV27; weak D call: TRBD1 (5 bases). Between the trimmed V and J ends, which lost 6 bases and 4 bases, there was a span of 18 bases. The CDR3 covers 15 residues. Germline V CDR1 and CDR2: MNHEY, SMNVEV (reference sequence). CDR3 in amino acids: CASRGQYRAFTEAFF. CDR3 bases: TGTGCCAGCAGGGGGCAATACCGGGCCTTCACTGAAGCTTTCTTT.

About this clonotype: This likely stems from a read error, as it lies one base from a far larger clone. This CDR3 is missing its conserved last phenylalanine or tryptophan, likely due to a read error. The rearrangement links TRBV13 to TRBJ2-3; no firm D call. The germline V gene encodes CDR1 PRHDT and CDR2 FYEKMQ (reference sequence). V was trimmed by 6 bases and J by 0 bases, leaving 13 bases between them. The CDR3 covers 15 residues. CDR3 sequence (DNA): TGTGCCAGCAGTGAGTATGGAAGGAGCACAGATACGCAGTATTAT. This encodes CASSEYGRSTDTQYY.